The entry that follows covers one TCR beta chain sequence. V dropped 3 bases and J dropped 7 bases, with 9 bases sitting between them. CDR3 length: 12 amino acids. Produced via immunoSEQ multiplex PCR; TCRdb's table is partial and in-frame only. The table has about 83,000 clones, 75% to 95% seen once. The source of the sample is a study of control samples from healthy donors and cancer patients. The material sequenced was blood. The TCR was taken from a man aged 30 to 45 in good health. The chain links TRBV12-3 or TRBV12-4 to TRBJ1-2, with D uncertain. The CDR3 bases are TGTGCCAGCAGTTTGGAGGCTACTGGCTACACCTTC. It yields the protein CASSLEATGYTF.